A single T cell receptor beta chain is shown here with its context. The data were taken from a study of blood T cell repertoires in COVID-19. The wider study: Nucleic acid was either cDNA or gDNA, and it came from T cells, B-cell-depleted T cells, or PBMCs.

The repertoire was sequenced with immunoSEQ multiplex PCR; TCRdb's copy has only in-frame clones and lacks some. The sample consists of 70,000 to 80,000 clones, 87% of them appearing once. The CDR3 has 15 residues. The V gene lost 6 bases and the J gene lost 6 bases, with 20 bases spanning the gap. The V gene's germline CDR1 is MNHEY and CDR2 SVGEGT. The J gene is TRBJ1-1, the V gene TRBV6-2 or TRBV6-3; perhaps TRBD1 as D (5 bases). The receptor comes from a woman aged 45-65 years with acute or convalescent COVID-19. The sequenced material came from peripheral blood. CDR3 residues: CASSPWVGQGAEAFF. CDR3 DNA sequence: TGTGCCAGCAGCCCCTGGGTGGGGCAGGGCGCTGAAGCTTTCTTT.